A single sample is the source of the 6 T cell receptor beta chains below, sequenced in a study of CD8+ T cells in alopecia areata. Extracted RNA was reverse transcribed into cDNA, the sequencing template. TCRdb keeps only in-frame clones here, not all; method: immunoSEQ multiplex PCR. This table holds approximately 190,000 clones, 55% to 75% found once. Treatment in this sample: oral pan-JAK inhibitor, 5-10 mg twice daily. Sequencing used CD4+ T cells sorted from blood, obtained at week 24, from a patient treated with tofacitinib. The receptors were sampled from a human donor with alopecia areata.

This chain links TRBV7-9 with TRBJ1-1; D uncertain. The CDR3 is 13 amino acids. CDR1 and CDR2 from the germline V gene are SEHNR and FQNEAQ (reference sequence). V shed 5 bases and J shed 1 base, with 8 bases lying between them. CDR3 DNA sequence: TGTGCCAGCAGCGAGACACAGAACACTGAAGCTTTCTTT. It codes for CASSETQNTEAFF.

The chain recombines TRBV2 with TRBJ2-6; D possibly matches TRBD1 or TRBD2 (5 bases each). The germline V gene has CDR1 SNHLY and CDR2 FYNNEI. There are 16 residues in the CDR3. V was clipped by 7 bases and J by 0 bases, with 13 bases between them. This CDR3 reads CASTRDRISGANVLTF. The CDR3 DNA sequence: TGTGCCAGCACTAGGGACCGAATCTCTGGGGCCAACGTCCTGACTTTC.

This clone was seen many times. Other DNA variants within this sample encode the same CDR3. V gene TRBV11-3 combines with J gene TRBJ2-7; 7 nucleotides line up with TRBD1. The length of the CDR3 is 14 residues. Germline loops: CDR1 SGHNT, CDR2 YENEEA. V gave up 5 bases and J gave up 3 bases; unmatched junction bases: 7. The CDR3: CASSPSRDSYEQYF. DNA of the CDR3: TGTGCCAGCAGCCCGTCCCGGGACAGCTACGAGCAGTACTTC.

This clone appeared a few times. The V and J genes are TRBV7-3 and TRBJ2-1, with D possibly matching TRBD2 (6 bases). CDR3 length: 15 amino acids. Trimming left V 4 bases short and J 15 bases short, with 25 bases between. CDR1 is SGHTA and CDR2 is FQGTGA in the germline V gene. The CDR3 DNA follows: TGTGCCAGCAGCTCCCCCGGGATAGCGGCACCCGAATGGTTCTTC. Its translation: CASSSPGIAAPEWFF.

The V gene is TRBV5-6, the J gene TRBJ2-7, with 7 bases identical to TRBD1. The CDR3 runs to 15 residues. From germline, CDR1 is SGHDT and CDR2 YYEEEE. J gave up 5 bases and V 3 bases, and 11 bases lay outside the gene matches. The CDR3 loop reads CASSYNTGVRDEQYF. DNA of the CDR3: TGTGCCAGCAGCTACAATACAGGGGTTCGGGACGAGCAGTACTTC.

The chain carries TRBV6-1 and TRBJ2-7, with D tentatively TRBD1 (6 bases). Germline V gene lookup returns CDR1 MNHNS and CDR2 SASEGT. This CDR3 contains 15 residues. Trimming left V 4 bases short and J 0 bases short, with 13 bases between. CDR3 region: CASSAQGSGSYEQYF. The DNA for the CDR3 is TGTGCCAGCAGTGCTCAGGGGTCGGGCTCCTACGAGCAGTACTTC.